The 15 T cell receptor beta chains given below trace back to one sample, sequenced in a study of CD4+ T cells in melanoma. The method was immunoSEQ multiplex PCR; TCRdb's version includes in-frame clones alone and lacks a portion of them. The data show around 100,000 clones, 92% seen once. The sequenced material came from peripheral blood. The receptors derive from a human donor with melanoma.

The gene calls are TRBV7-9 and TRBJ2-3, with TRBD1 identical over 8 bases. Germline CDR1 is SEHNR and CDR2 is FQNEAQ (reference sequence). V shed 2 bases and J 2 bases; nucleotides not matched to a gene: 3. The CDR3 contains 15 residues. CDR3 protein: CASSLSQGATDTQYF. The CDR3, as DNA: TGTGCCAGCAGCTTATCGCAGGGGGCCACAGATACGCAGTATTTT.

CDR3 sequence (DNA): TGTGCCAGCAGCTTAGGACTACGGAACTACAATGAGCAGTTCTTC. This encodes CASSLGLRNYNEQFF. V is TRBV11-2 and J is TRBJ2-1; possible D gene TRBD2, 5 bases. There are 15 residues in the CDR3. V lost 1 base to trimming and J lost 3 bases, with 10 bases between them. Germline assignment: CDR1 SGHAT and CDR2 FQNNGV.

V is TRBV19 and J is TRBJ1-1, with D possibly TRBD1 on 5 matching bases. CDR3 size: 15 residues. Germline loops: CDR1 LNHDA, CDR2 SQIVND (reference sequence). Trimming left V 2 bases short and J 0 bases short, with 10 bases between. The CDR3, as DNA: TGTGCCAGTAGTATAAGCGGGGCAATGAACACTGAAGCTTTCTTT. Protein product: CASSISGAMNTEAFF.

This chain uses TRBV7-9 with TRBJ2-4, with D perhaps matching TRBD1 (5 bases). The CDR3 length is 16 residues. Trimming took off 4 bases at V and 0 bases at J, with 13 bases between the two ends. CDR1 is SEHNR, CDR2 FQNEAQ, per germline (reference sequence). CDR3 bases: TGTGCCAGCAGCTCCCAGGGCGTAATAGCCAAAAACATTCAGTACTTC. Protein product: CASSSQGVIAKNIQYF.

The CDR3 here is CASSYIRGTYNSPLHF. The CDR3 region has the DNA TGTGCCAGCAGTTATATCAGGGGCACCTATAATTCACCCCTCCACTTT. The V and J genes are TRBV27 and TRBJ1-6; the D gene is possibly TRBD1 (6 bases). V was cut by 4 bases and J by 2 bases, with 12 bases left in between. Germline V gene sequence: CDR1 MNHEY, CDR2 SMNVEV (reference sequence). The CDR3 is 16 residues long.

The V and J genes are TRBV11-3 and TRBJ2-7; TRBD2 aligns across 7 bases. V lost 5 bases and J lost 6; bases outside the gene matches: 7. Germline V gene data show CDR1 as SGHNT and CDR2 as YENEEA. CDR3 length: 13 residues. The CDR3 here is CASSRTRKGEQYF. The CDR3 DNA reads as TGTGCCAGCAGCCGGACTAGAAAGGGCGAGCAGTACTTC.

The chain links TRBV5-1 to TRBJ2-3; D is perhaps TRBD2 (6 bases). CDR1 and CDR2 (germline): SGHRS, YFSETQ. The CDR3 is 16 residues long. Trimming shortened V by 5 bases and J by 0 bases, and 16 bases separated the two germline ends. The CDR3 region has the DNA TGCGCCAGCAGAAGGGAGGTGGCAGTCAGCACAGATACGCAGTATTTT. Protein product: CASRREVAVSTDTQYF.

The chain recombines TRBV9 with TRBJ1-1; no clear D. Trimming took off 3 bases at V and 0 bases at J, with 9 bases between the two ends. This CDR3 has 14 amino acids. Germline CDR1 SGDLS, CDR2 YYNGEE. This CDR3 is CASSAFPVNTEAFF. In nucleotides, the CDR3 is TGTGCCAGCAGCGCCTTCCCAGTGAACACTGAAGCTTTCTTT.

The chain's CDR3 is CASWQGSPGNTIYF. DNA for the CDR3: TGTGCCAGTTGGCAGGGGAGCCCTGGAAACACCATATATTTT. The chain is built from TRBV19 and TRBJ1-3, with D perhaps matching TRBD1 (6 bases). The germline V gene encodes CDR1 LNHDA and CDR2 SQIVND (reference sequence). The CDR3 has 14 residues. V gave up 8 bases and J gave up 2 bases, with 13 bases separating them.

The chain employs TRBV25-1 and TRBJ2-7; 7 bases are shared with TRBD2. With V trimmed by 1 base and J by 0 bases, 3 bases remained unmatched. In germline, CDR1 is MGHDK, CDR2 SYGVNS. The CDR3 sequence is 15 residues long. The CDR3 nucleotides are TGTGCCAGCAGTGAATTTCGCGGGAGCTCCTACGAGCAGTACTTC. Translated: CASSEFRGSSYEQYF.

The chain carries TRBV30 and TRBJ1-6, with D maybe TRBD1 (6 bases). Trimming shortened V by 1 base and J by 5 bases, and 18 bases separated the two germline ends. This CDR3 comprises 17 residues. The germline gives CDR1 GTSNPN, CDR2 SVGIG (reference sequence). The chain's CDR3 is CAWSAGTQQGHNSPLHF. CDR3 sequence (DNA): TGTGCCTGGAGTGCGGGGACACAACAGGGCCATAATTCACCCCTCCACTTT.

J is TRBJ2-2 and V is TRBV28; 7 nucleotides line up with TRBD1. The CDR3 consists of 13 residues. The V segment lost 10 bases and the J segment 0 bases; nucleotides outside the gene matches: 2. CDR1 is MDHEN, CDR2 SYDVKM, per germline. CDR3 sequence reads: CATGTANTGELFF. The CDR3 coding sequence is TGTGCCACCGGGACAGCGAACACCGGGGAGCTGTTTTTT. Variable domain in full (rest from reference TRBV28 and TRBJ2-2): DVKVTQSSRYLVKRTGEKVFLECVQDMDHENMFWYRQDPGLGLRLIYFSYDVKMKEKGDIPEGYSVSREKKERFSLILESASTNQTSMYLCATGTANTGELFFGEGSRLTVL.

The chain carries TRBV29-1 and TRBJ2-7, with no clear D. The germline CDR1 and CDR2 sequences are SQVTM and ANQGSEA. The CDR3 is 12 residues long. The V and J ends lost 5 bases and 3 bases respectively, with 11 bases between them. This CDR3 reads CSVRAEHYEQYF. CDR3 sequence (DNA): TGCAGCGTTAGGGCGGAGCACTACGAGCAGTACTTC.

CDR3: CAWSSGWDSPLHF. The CDR3 DNA reads as TGTGCCTGGAGTTCGGGGTGGGATTCACCCCTCCACTTT. The chain combines TRBV30 with TRBJ1-6; D remains ambiguous. This CDR3 is built from 13 residues. Trimming stripped 2 bases from V and 8 bases from J, with 10 bases between. Germline-derived CDR1 and CDR2 are GTSNPN and SVGIG (reference sequence). Supplemented by reference TRBV30 and TRBJ1-6, the full variable domain reads SQTIHQWPATLVQPVGSPLSLECTVEGTSNPNLYWYRQAAGRGLQLLFYSVGIGQISSEVPQNLSASRPQDRQFILSSKKLLLSDSGFYLCAWSSGWDSPLHFGNGTRLTVT.

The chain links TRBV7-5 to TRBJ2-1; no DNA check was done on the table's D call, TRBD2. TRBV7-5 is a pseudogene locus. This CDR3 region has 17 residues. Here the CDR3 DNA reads TGTGTCAGAAGCTTTCGACTAGCGGGGGGGCCGGTGGATGAGCAGTTCTTC. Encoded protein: CVRSFRLAGGPVDEQFF.